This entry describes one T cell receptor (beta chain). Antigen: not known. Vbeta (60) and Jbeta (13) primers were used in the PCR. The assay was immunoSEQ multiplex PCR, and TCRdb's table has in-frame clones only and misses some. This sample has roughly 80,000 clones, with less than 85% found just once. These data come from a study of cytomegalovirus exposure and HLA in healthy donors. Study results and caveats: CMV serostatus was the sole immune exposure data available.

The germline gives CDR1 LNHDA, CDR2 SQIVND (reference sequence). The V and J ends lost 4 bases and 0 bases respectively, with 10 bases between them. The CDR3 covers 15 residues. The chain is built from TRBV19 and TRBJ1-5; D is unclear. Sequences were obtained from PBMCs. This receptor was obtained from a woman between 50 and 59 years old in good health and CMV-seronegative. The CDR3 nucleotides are TGTGCCAGTAGTAAGTATGCAGATAGCAATCAGCCCCAGCATTTT. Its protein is CASSKYADSNQPQHF.